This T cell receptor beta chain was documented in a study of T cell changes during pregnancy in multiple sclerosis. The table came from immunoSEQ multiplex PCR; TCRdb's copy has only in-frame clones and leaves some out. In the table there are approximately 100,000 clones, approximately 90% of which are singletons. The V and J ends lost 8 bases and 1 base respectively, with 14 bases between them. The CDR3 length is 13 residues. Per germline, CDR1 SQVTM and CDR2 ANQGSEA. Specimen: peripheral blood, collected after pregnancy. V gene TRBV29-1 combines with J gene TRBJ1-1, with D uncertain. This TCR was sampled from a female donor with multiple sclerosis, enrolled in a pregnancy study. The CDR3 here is CSTSQVRNTEAFF. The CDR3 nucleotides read TGCAGCACATCTCAGGTTAGGAACACTGAAGCTTTCTTT.